This is a list of T cell receptor beta chains from one sample in a study of T cells in Graves' hyperthyroidism and ophthalmopathy. Via MiXCR, TCRdb re-called the multiplex PCR reads, giving one row per CDR3 protein. The sample includes approximately 370,000 distinct CDR3 sequences, approximately 18% of them seen just once. Sequenced: blood. The receptor source for this set is a woman aged 25 to 45 with Graves' hyperthyroidism that later progressed to Graves' ophthalmopathy. Both conserved end residues are part of each CDR3. Each record gives: V gene, D gene, clone size, J gene, CDR3 DNA, CDR3 protein. D genes are given only for firm matches. Rows give clone size only sometimes, using once, few, many, or a class for an expanded clone.

V gene: TRBV12-3/TRBV12-4
D gene: -
clone size: many
J gene: TRBJ1-6
CDR3 DNA: TGTGCCAGCAGTTTAACCAGGGGCCGTAATTCACCCCTCCACTTT
CDR3 protein: CASSLTRGRNSPLHF

V gene: TRBV3-1
D gene: TRBD2
clone size: -
J gene: TRBJ2-1
CDR3 DNA: TGTGCCAGCAGCCAAGATCTTGGGCTAGCGGCTTACAATGAGCAGTTCTTC
CDR3 protein: CASSQDLGLAAYNEQFF

V gene: TRBV29-1
D gene: -
clone size: few
J gene: TRBJ2-6
CDR3 DNA: TGCAGCGTTTTGCAGCTATCTGGGGCCAACGTCCTGACTTTC
CDR3 protein: CSVLQLSGANVLTF

V gene: TRBV20-1
D gene: TRBD2
clone size: -
J gene: TRBJ2-1
CDR3 DNA: TGCAGTGCCGGCGGGACTAGCGGGCCTGAGCAGTTCTTC
CDR3 protein: CSAGGTSGPEQFF

V gene: TRBV30
D gene: -
clone size: many
J gene: TRBJ2-1
CDR3 DNA: TGTGCCTGGAGGGGGGCCAATGAGCAGTTCTTC
CDR3 protein: CAWRGANEQFF

V gene: TRBV27
D gene: TRBD1
clone size: many
J gene: TRBJ2-3
CDR3 DNA: TGTGCCAGCAGTTTTCTCGTCCCGGGACAGGGCGGAACAGATACGCAGTATTTT
CDR3 protein: CASSFLVPGQGGTDTQYF

V gene: TRBV9
D gene: -
clone size: few
J gene: TRBJ1-2
CDR3 DNA: TGTGCCAGCAGCGTAGGTCCGGACAGTACCTATGGCTACACCTTC
CDR3 protein: CASSVGPDSTYGYTF

V gene: TRBV11-2
D gene: -
clone size: many
J gene: TRBJ1-1
CDR3 DNA: TGTGCCAGCAGCTTAGATTCCGCGTCCTTTGAAGCTTTCTTT
CDR3 protein: CASSLDSASFEAFF

V gene: TRBV27
D gene: TRBD1
clone size: -
J gene: TRBJ2-7
CDR3 DNA: TGTGCCAGTAGTCCATTGACAGGGGGCCCCTACGAGCAGTACTTC
CDR3 protein: CASSPLTGGPYEQYF

V gene: TRBV5-5
D gene: -
clone size: many
J gene: TRBJ2-2
CDR3 DNA: TGTGCCAGCAGCCCGGGACAGAACACCGGGGAGCTGTTTTTT
CDR3 protein: CASSPGQNTGELFF

V gene: TRBV4-1
D gene: -
clone size: -
J gene: TRBJ1-1
CDR3 DNA: TGCGCCAGCAGCTTCGGGTCGGGCGAGAACACTGAAGCTTTCTTT
CDR3 protein: CASSFGSGENTEAFF

V gene: TRBV12-3/TRBV12-4
D gene: TRBD1
clone size: -
J gene: TRBJ1-2
CDR3 DNA: TGTGCCAGCAGTCCAGGGGGTATCTATGGCTACACCTTC
CDR3 protein: CASSPGGIYGYTF

V gene: TRBV6-1
D gene: -
clone size: many
J gene: TRBJ1-2
CDR3 DNA: TGTGCCACCCTCCCCGGGGACTATGGCTACACCTTC
CDR3 protein: CATLPGDYGYTF

V gene: TRBV6-5
D gene: -
clone size: many
J gene: TRBJ2-1
CDR3 DNA: TGTGCCAGCAGTTACTCAGGTGTACAGGGTAATGAGCAGTTCTTC
CDR3 protein: CASSYSGVQGNEQFF

V gene: TRBV28
D gene: -
clone size: many
J gene: TRBJ2-3
CDR3 DNA: TGTGCCAGCAGTTTAGTGGGAGGGGGGGGGGACTCGGGAGATACGCAGTATTTT
CDR3 protein: CASSLVGGGGDSGDTQYF

V gene: TRBV30
D gene: -
clone size: few
J gene: TRBJ2-3
CDR3 DNA: TGTGCCTGGAGTGTACTCGCTCGCCCGAGTACAGATACGCAGTATTTT
CDR3 protein: CAWSVLARPSTDTQYF

V gene: TRBV7-9
D gene: TRBD1
clone size: many
J gene: TRBJ2-5
CDR3 DNA: TGTGCCAGCAGCTCCCTCTGGACAGGGGATAATACCCAGTACTTC
CDR3 protein: CASSSLWTGDNTQYF

V gene: TRBV6-2/TRBV6-3
D gene: -
clone size: many
J gene: TRBJ2-2
CDR3 DNA: TGTGCCAGCACTTCAGACAGGATCTATGCGAACACCGGGGAGCTGTTTTTT
CDR3 protein: CASTSDRIYANTGELFF

V gene: TRBV9
D gene: -
clone size: many
J gene: TRBJ2-2
CDR3 DNA: TGTGCCAGCAGCGTAGAGCCTAGCTCAAGGACGGGGGAGCTGTTTTTT
CDR3 protein: CASSVEPSSRTGELFF

V gene: TRBV29-1
D gene: -
clone size: many
J gene: TRBJ1-1
CDR3 DNA: TGCAGCGTCCACAAGAACACTGAAGCTTTCTTT
CDR3 protein: CSVHKNTEAFF

V gene: TRBV10-2
D gene: -
clone size: many
J gene: TRBJ1-6
CDR3 DNA: TGCGCCAGCAGTGCTGGCAGCCCGATGAATTCACCCCTCCACTTT
CDR3 protein: CASSAGSPMNSPLHF

V gene: TRBV20-1
D gene: -
clone size: many
J gene: TRBJ2-2
CDR3 DNA: TGCAGTGCTTTGGGTGCAGAGAACACCGGGGAGCTGTTTTTT
CDR3 protein: CSALGAENTGELFF

V gene: TRBV5-1
D gene: -
clone size: many
J gene: TRBJ2-7
CDR3 DNA: TGCGCCAGCAGCTATCGGGAGACCGGGACGTCATACGAGCAGTACTTC
CDR3 protein: CASSYRETGTSYEQYF

V gene: TRBV6-1
D gene: TRBD1
clone size: -
J gene: TRBJ2-7
CDR3 DNA: TGTGCCAGCAATACTTTACAGGGGGCTCCTTACGAGCAGTACTTC
CDR3 protein: CASNTLQGAPYEQYF

V gene: TRBV28
D gene: TRBD1
clone size: many
J gene: TRBJ1-1
CDR3 DNA: TGTGCCAGCAGGGGCCCTCTGACAGGGGGCTTTTTTAGGAACACTGAAGCTTTCTTT
CDR3 protein: CASRGPLTGGFFRNTEAFF

V gene: TRBV28
D gene: -
clone size: -
J gene: TRBJ1-2
CDR3 DNA: TGTGCCAGCACCAACGCGGGGGTAGGGGGCTACACCTTC
CDR3 protein: CASTNAGVGGYTF

V gene: TRBV6-1
D gene: -
clone size: many
J gene: TRBJ1-1
CDR3 DNA: TGTGCCAGCAGACAGCAGGGGATGAACACTGAAGCTTTCTTT
CDR3 protein: CASRQQGMNTEAFF

V gene: TRBV7-2
D gene: TRBD2
clone size: many
J gene: TRBJ2-5
CDR3 DNA: TGTGCCAGCAGATACGGACTAGCGGGAGTAGGGGAGACCCAGTACTTC
CDR3 protein: CASRYGLAGVGETQYF

V gene: TRBV4-1
D gene: -
clone size: few
J gene: TRBJ2-7
CDR3 DNA: TGCGCCAGCAGCCAAGAGGCTTGGGTCTTCGAGCAGTACTTC
CDR3 protein: CASSQEAWVFEQYF

V gene: TRBV2
D gene: -
clone size: few
J gene: TRBJ2-1
CDR3 DNA: TGTGCCAGCAGTTGGAAAAATGAGCAGTTCTTC
CDR3 protein: CASSWKNEQFF

V gene: TRBV6-1
D gene: TRBD2
clone size: many
J gene: TRBJ2-1
CDR3 DNA: TGTGCCAGCAGTTCCGTCAGCGGGAGGGCCTACAATGAGCAGTTCTTC
CDR3 protein: CASSSVSGRAYNEQFF

V gene: TRBV6-1
D gene: TRBD2
clone size: many
J gene: TRBJ2-1
CDR3 DNA: TGTGCCAGCAGTTACGGGGGACTAGCCGGACACAATGAGCAGTTCTTC
CDR3 protein: CASSYGGLAGHNEQFF

V gene: TRBV19
D gene: TRBD2
clone size: -
J gene: TRBJ2-1
CDR3 DNA: TGTGCCTCCAAAATCTGGGAGGGTACCTACAATGAGCAGTTCTTC
CDR3 protein: CASKIWEGTYNEQFF

V gene: TRBV19
D gene: -
clone size: many
J gene: TRBJ1-2
CDR3 DNA: TGTGCCAGTAGTAAGGGAAACAGTAATTATGGCTACACCTTC
CDR3 protein: CASSKGNSNYGYTF

V gene: TRBV18
D gene: TRBD1
clone size: many
J gene: TRBJ2-5
CDR3 DNA: TGTGCCAGCTCACCGACAGGGCTTGAGACCCAGTACTTC
CDR3 protein: CASSPTGLETQYF

V gene: TRBV19
D gene: -
clone size: -
J gene: TRBJ1-1
CDR3 DNA: TGTGCCAGTAGTATAACCCTGAACACTGAAGCTTTCTTT
CDR3 protein: CASSITLNTEAFF

V gene: TRBV9
D gene: -
clone size: few
J gene: TRBJ2-1
CDR3 DNA: TGTGCCAGCAGGCCCCCTGGGGTACAGGATGAGCAGTTCTTC
CDR3 protein: CASRPPGVQDEQFF

V gene: TRBV6-1
D gene: -
clone size: many
J gene: TRBJ2-2
CDR3 DNA: TGTGCCAGCAAACCCCGGGGGAGGAACACCGGGGAGCTGTTTTTT
CDR3 protein: CASKPRGRNTGELFF

V gene: TRBV20-1
D gene: TRBD1
clone size: -
J gene: TRBJ2-7
CDR3 DNA: TGCAGTGCTAGAGGGACAGGGGGCTACGAGCAGTACTTC
CDR3 protein: CSARGTGGYEQYF

V gene: TRBV7-2
D gene: TRBD1
clone size: few
J gene: TRBJ1-1
CDR3 DNA: TGTGCCAGCAGCTTAACGAACAGGGGTGGGTTTTGGACTGAAGCTTTCTTT
CDR3 protein: CASSLTNRGGFWTEAFF

V gene: TRBV19
D gene: TRBD1
clone size: few
J gene: TRBJ1-5
CDR3 DNA: TGTGCCAGTAGTACCCCCACAGGGGGCTTTAGTAATCAGCCCCAGCGTTTT
CDR3 protein: CASSTPTGGFSNQPQRF

V gene: TRBV5-1
D gene: -
clone size: -
J gene: TRBJ1-4
CDR3 DNA: TGCGCCAGCAGCTTGCTGCAGGGTGGTAGTGAAAAACTGTTTTTT
CDR3 protein: CASSLLQGGSEKLFF

V gene: TRBV2
D gene: TRBD2
clone size: many
J gene: TRBJ2-3
CDR3 DNA: TGTGCCAGCATTACCAGCGGGGGCACAGATACGCAGTATTTT
CDR3 protein: CASITSGGTDTQYF

V gene: TRBV6-1
D gene: -
clone size: many
J gene: TRBJ1-2
CDR3 DNA: TGTGCCAGCAGTCAACCCGTTGAGTATGGCTACACCTTC
CDR3 protein: CASSQPVEYGYTF

V gene: TRBV2
D gene: -
clone size: -
J gene: TRBJ2-5
CDR3 DNA: TGTGCCAGCAGTGAAGTCAGGCAAGAGACCCAGTACTTC
CDR3 protein: CASSEVRQETQYF